This T cell receptor (beta chain) appears in the sequencing data of a study of CD8 T cells in Susac syndrome. V lost 5 bases to trimming and J lost 0 bases, with 13 bases between them. CDR3 length equals 16 residues. Germline CDR1 is MNHEY and CDR2 is SVGEGT. CD8+ and CD4+ T cells taken from blood had their TCR beta sequenced. About this clonotype: Its antigen is as yet unknown.

Roughly 0.45 to 1 ug RNA was reverse transcribed with random hexamers. The CDR3 of TCR beta was amplified by immunoSEQ multiplex PCR across 54 Vbeta and 13 Jbeta. TCRdb recomputed calls from the immunoSEQ multiplex PCR reads with MiXCR, one row per CDR3 protein. The data show 300,000 to 350,000 distinct CDR3 sequences, 90% to 95% seen once. Overall study findings and caveats: The study acknowledged a relatively small number of individuals in its TCR sequencing and HLA analysis.

Sequenced input: CD4+ T cells from PBMCs. The chain is built from TRBV6-2 or TRBV6-3 and TRBJ2-2; D might be TRBD1 or TRBD2, each matching 5 bases. The TCR sequence derives from a human donor with multiple sclerosis. In DNA, the CDR3 is TGTGCCAGCAGTGAGACCGGGACGGCGAACACCGGGGAGCTGTTTTTT. Its protein product is CASSETGTANTGELFF.